This T cell receptor beta chain is drawn from a study of blood T cell repertoires in COVID-19. As processed by the authors: Reference gene primer amplification in the assay estimated nucleated cell counts. The method was immunoSEQ multiplex PCR; TCRdb's version includes in-frame clones alone and lacks a portion of them. V and J calls and clone size come straight from that table; D and trimming were deduced from the DNA. The table lists 200,000 to 250,000 clones, about three quarters of them singletons. In germline, CDR1 is MRHNA, CDR2 SNTAGT. The CDR3 runs to 12 residues. The V gene end was trimmed by 10 bases and the J gene end by 3 bases; junction bases not matched to a gene: 3.

The TCR comes from a woman between 65 and 79 years old with acute or convalescent COVID-19. The sample consisted of peripheral blood. The chain joins TRBV6-4 to TRBJ2-3, with TRBD1 matching 8 bases. The CDR3 region has the DNA TGTGCCACCGGGACAGGAACAGATACGCAGTATTTT. This gives the protein CATGTGTDTQYF.